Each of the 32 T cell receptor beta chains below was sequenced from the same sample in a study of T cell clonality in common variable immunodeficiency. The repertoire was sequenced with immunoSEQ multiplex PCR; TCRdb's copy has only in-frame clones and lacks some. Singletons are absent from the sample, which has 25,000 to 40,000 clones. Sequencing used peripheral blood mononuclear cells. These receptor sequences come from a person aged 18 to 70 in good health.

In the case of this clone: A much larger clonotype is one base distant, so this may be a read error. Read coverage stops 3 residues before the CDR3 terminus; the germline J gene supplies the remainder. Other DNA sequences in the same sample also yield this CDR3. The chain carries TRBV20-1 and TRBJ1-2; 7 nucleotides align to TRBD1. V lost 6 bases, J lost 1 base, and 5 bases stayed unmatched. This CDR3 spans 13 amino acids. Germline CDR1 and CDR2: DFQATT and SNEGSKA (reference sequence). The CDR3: CSAPDRVNYGYTF. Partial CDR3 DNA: TGCAGTGCCCCTGACAGGGTTAACTATGGC.

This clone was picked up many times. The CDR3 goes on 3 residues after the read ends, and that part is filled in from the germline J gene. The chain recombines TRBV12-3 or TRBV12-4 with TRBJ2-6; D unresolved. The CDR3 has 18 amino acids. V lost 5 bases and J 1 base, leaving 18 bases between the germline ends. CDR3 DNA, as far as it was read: TGTGCCAGCAGTCCCTCGGCAGGTGTGATATCTGGGGCCAACGTC. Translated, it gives CASSPSAGVISGANV. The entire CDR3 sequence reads CASSPSAGVISGANVLTF.

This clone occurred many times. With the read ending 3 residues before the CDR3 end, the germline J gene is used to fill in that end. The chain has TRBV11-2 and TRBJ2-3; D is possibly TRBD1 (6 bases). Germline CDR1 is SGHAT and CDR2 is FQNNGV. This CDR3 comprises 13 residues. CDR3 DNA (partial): TGTGCCAGCAGCAAGACAGGAGGAGAGACG. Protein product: CASSKTGGET. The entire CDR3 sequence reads CASSKTGGETQYF.

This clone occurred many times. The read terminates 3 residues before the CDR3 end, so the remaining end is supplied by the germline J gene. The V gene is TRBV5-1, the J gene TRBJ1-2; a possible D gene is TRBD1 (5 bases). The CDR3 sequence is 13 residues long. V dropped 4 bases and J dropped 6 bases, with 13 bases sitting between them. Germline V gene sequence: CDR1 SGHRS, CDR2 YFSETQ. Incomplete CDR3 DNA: TGCGCCAGCAGCACCCAGGGAGGTAATGGC. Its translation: CASSTQGGNG. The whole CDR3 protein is CASSTQGGNGYTF.

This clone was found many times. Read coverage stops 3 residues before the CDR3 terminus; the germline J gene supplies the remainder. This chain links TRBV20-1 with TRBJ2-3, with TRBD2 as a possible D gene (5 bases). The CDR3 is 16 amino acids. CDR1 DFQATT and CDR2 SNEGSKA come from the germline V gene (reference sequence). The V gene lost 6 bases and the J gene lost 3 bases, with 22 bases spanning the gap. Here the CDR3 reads CSARQSNPRGTDTQYF. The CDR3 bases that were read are TGCAGTGCCCGTCAATCTAACCCCCGGGGAACAGATACG.

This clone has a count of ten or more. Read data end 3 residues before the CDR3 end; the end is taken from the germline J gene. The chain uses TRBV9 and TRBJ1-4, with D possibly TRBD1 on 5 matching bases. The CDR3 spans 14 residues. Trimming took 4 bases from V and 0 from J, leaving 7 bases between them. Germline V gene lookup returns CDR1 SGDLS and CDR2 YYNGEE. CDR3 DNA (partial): TGTGCCAGCAGCATGACAGCAACTAATGAAAAA. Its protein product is CASSMTATNEK. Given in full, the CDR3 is CASSMTATNEKLFF. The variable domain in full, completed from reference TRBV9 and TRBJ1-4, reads DSGVTQTPKHLITATGQRVTLRCSPRSGDLSVYWYQQSLDQGLQFLIQYYNGEERAKGNILERFSAQQFPDLHSELNLSSLELGDSALYFCASSMTATNEKLFFGSGTQLSVL.

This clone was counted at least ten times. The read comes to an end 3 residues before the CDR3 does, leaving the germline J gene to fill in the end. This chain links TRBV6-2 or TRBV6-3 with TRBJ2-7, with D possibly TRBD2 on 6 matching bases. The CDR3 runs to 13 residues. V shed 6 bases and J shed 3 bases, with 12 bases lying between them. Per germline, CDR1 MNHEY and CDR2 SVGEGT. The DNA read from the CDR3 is TGTGCCAGCAGAGGGGCGGGGCTCTACGAG. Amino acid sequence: CASRGAGLYE. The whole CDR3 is CASRGAGLYEQYF.

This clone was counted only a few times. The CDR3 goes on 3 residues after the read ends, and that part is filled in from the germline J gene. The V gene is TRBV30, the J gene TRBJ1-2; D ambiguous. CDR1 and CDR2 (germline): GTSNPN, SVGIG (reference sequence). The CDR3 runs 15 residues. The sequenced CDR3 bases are TGTGCCTGGAGTGCATTTAGCGGGAGCAACAATGAC. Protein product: CAWSAFSGSNND. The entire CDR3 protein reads CAWSAFSGSNNDYTF.

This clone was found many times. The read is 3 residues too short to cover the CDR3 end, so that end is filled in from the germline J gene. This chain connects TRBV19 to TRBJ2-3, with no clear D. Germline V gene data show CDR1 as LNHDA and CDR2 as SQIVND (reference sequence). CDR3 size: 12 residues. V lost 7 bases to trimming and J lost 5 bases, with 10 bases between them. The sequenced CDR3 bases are TGTGCCAGTACCGATAGAGTAGATACG. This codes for CASTDRVDT. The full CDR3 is CASTDRVDTQYF.

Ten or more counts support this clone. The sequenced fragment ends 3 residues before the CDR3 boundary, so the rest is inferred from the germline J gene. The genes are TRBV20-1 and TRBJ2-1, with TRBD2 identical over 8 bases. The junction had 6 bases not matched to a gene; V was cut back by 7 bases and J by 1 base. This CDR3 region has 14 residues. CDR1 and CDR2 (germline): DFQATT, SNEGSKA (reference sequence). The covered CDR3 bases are TGCAGTGTTCGGGGGGGGAGTTCCTACAATGAG. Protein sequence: CSVRGGSSYNE. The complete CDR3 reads CSVRGGSSYNEQFF.

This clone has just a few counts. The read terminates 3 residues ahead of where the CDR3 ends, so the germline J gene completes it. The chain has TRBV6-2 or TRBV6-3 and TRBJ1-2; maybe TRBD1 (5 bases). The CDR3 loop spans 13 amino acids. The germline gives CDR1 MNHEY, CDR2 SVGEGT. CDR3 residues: CASSWGRTYDYTF. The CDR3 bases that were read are TGTGCCAGCAGTTGGGGCCGAACCTACGAC.

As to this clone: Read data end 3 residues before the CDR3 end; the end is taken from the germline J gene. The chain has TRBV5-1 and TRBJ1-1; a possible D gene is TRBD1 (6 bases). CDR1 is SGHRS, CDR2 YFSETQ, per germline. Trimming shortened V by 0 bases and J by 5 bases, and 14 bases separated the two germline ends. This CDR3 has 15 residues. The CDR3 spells CASSLGTEGFTEAFF. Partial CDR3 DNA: TGCGCCAGCAGCTTGGGGACAGAGGGCTTTACTGAA.

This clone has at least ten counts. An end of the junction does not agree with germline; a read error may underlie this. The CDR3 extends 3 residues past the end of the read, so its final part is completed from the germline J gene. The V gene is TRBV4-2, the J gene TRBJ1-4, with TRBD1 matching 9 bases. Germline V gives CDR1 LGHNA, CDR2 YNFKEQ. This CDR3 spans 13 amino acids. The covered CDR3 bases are TGCGCCAGCAGCCAGGATACAGGGGGCGAA. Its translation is CASSQDTGGE. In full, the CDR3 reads CASSQDTGGELFF.

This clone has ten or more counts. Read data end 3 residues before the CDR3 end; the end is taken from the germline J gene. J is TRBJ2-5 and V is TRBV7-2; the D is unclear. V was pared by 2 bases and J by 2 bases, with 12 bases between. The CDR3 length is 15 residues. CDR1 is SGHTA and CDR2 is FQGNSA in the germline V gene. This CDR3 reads CASSLKAQDQETQYF. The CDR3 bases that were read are TGTGCCAGCAGCTTAAAGGCCCAGGATCAAGAGACC.

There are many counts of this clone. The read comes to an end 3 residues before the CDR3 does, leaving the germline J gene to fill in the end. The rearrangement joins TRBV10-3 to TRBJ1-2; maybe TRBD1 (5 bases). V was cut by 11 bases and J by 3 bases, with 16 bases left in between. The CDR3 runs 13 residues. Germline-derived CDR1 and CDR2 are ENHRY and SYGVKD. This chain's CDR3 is CAARTPNDYGYTF. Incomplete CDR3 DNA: TGTGCCGCCAGGACACCTAATGACTATGGC.

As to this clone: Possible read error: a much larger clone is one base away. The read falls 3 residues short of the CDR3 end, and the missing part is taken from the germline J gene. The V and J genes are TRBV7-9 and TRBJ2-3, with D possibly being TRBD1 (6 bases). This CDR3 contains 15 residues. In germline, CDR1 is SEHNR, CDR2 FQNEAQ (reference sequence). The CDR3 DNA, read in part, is TGTGCCAGCAGCCCCGCAGGGGATAGCAATCAGCCG. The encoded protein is CASSPAGDSNQP. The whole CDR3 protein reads CASSPAGDSNQPQYF.

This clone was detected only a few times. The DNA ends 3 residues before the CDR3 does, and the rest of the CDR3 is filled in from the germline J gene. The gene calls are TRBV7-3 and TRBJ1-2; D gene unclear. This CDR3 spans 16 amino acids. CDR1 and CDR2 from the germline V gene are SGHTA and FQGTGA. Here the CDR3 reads CASSLRGRLAQDTYTF. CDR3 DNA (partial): TGTGCCAGCAGCCTCCGAGGCCGACTGGCCCAAGATACC.

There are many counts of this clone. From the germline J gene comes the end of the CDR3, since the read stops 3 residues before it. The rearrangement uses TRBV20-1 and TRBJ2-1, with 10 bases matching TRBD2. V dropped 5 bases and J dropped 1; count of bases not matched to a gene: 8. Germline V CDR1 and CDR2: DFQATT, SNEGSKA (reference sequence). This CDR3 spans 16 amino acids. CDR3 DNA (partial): TGCAGTGCTTCTGCTGGGACTAGCGATTCCTACAATGAG. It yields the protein CSASAGTSDSYNE. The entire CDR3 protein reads CSASAGTSDSYNEQFF.

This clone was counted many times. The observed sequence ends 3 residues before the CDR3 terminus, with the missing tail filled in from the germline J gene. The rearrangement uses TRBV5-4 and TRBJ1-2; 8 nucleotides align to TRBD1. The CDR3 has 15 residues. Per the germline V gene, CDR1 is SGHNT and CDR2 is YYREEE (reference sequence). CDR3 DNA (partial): TGTGCCAGCAGCCCCCGGACAGGGTTGGGGTGGGGC. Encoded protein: CASSPRTGLGWG. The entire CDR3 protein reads CASSPRTGLGWGYTF.

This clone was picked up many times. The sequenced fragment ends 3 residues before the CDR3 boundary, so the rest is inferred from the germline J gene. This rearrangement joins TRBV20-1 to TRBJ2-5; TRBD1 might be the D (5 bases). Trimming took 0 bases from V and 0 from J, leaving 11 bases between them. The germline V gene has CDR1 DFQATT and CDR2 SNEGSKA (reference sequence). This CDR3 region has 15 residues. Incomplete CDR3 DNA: TGCAGTGCTAGAGATCCAGGGCGAGACCAAGAGACC. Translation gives CSARDPGRDQET. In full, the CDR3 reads CSARDPGRDQETQYF.

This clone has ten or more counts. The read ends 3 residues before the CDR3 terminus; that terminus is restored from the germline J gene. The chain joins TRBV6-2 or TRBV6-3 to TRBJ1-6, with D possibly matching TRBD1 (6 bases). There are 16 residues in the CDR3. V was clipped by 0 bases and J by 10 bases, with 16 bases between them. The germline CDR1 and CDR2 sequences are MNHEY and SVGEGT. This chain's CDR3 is CASSYSRGGSLSPLHF. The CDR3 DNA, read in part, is TGTGCCAGCAGTTACTCGAGGGGGGGTTCGTTATCACCC.

CDR3 amino acids: CASSAWTGTEAFF. CDR3 bases read: TGTGCCAGCAGCGCTTGGACAGGGACTGAA. The chain links TRBV7-9 to TRBJ1-1, with 8 nucleotides matching TRBD1. The read comes to an end 3 residues before the CDR3 does, leaving the germline J gene to fill in the end. CDR3 length: 13 amino acids. Germline loops: CDR1 SEHNR, CDR2 FQNEAQ (reference sequence). After removal of 5 bases from V and 5 bases from J, the junction contained 4 bases not matched to a gene.

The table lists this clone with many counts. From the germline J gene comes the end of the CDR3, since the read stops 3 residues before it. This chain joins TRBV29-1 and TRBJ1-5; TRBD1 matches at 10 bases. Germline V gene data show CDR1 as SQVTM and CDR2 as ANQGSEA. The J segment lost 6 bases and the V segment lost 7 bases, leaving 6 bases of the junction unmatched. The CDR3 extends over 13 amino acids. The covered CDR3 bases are TGCAGCGCCCAGACAGGGGGCGCTCAGCCC. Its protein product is CSAQTGGAQP. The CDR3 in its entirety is CSAQTGGAQPQHF.

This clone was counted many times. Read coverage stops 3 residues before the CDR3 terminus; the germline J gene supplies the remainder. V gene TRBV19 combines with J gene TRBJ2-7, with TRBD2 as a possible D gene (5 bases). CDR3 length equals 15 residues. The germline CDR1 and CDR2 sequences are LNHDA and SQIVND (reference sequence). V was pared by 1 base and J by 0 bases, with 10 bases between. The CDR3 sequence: CASSIGRGDSYEQYF. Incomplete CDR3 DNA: TGTGCCAGTAGTATAGGCCGGGGAGACTCCTACGAG. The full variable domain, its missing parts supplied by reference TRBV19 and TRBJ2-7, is DGGITQSPKYLFRKEGQNVTLSCEQNLNHDAMYWYRQDPGQGLRLIYYSQIVNDFQKGDIAEGYSVSREKKESFPLTVTSAQKNPTAFYLCASSIGRGDSYEQYFGPGTRLTVT.

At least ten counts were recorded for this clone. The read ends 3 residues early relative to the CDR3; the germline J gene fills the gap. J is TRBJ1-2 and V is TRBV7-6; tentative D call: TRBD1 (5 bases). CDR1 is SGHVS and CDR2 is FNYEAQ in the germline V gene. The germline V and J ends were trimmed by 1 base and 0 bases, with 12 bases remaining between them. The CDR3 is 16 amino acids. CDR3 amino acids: CASSLEARVTNYGYTF. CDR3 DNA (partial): TGTGCCAGCAGCTTAGAGGCCAGGGTAACTAACTATGGC.

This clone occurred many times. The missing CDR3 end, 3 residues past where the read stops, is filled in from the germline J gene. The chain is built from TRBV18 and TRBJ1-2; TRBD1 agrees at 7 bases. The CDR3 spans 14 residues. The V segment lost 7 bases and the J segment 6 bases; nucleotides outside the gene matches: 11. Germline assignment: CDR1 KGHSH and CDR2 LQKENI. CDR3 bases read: TGTGCCAGCTATTCAGAAACCGGGACAGATGGC. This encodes CASYSETGTDG. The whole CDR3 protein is CASYSETGTDGYTF.

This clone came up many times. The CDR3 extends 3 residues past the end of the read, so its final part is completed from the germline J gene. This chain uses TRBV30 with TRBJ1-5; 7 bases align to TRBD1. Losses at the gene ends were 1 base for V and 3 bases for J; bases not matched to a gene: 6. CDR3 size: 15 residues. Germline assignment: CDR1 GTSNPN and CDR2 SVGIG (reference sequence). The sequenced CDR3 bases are TGTGCCTGGAGTGAAACGGGACAGTTCAATCAGCCC. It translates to CAWSETGQFNQP. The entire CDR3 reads CAWSETGQFNQPQHF.

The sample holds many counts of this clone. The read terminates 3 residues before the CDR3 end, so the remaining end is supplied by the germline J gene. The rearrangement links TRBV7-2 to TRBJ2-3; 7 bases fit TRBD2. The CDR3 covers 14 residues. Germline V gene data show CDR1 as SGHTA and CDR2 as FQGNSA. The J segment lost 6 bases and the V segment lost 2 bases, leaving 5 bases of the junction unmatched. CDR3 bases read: TGTGCCAGCAGCTTAAGCGGGGCCTCCGATACG. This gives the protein CASSLSGASDT. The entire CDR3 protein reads CASSLSGASDTQYF. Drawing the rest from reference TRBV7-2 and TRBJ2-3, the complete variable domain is GAGVSQSPSNKVTEKGKDVELRCDPISGHTALYWYRQSLGQGLEFLIYFQGNSAPDKSGLPSDRFSAERTGGSVSTLTIQRTQQEDSAVYLCASSLSGASDTQYFGPGTRLTVL.

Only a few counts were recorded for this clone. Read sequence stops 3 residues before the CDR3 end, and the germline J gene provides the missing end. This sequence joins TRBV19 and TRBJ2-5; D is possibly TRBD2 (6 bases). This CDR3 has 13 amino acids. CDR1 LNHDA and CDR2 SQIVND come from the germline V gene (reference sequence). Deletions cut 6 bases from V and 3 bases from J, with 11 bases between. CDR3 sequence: CASRGSGKETQYF. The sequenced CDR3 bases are TGTGCCAGTAGGGGTAGCGGAAAAGAGACC.

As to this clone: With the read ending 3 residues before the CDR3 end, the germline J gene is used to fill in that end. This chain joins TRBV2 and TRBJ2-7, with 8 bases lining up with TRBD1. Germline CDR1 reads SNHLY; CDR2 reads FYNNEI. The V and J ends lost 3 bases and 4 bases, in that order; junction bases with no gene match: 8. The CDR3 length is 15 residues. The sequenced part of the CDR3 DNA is TGTGCCAGCAGTGAGAAAGGACAGGGAGGTTACGAG. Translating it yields CASSEKGQGGYE. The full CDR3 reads CASSEKGQGGYEQYF.

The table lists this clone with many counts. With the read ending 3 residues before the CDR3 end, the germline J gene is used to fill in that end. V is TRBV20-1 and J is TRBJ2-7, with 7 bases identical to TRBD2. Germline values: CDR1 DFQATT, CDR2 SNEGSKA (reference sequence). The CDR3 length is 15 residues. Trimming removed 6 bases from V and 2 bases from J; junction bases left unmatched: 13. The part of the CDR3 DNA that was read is TGCAGTGCCCCCAGGACGGGGGAGGGCCCCTACGAG. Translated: CSAPRTGEGPYE. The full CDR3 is CSAPRTGEGPYEQYF.

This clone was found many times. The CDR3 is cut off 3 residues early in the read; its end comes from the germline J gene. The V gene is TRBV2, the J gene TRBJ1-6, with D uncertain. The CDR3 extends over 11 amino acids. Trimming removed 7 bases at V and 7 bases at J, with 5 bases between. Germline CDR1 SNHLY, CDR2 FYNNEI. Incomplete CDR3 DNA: TGTGCCAGCACCGGGAATTCACCC. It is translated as CASTGNSP. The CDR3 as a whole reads CASTGNSPLHF. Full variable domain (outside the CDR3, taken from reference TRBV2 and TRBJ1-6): EPEVTQTPSHQVTQMGQEVILRCVPISNHLYFYWYRQILGQKVEFLVSFYNNEISEKSEIFDDQFSVERPDGSNFTLKIRSTKLEDSAMYFCASTGNSPLHFGNGTRLTVT.